This T cell receptor (beta chain) was profiled in a study of early T cells in non-severe SARS-CoV-2 infection. V was pared by 5 bases and J by 2 bases, with 15 bases between. The germline V gene encodes CDR1 SQVTM and CDR2 ANQGSEA. There are 15 residues in the CDR3. TCRdb re-derived calls from the 5' RACE reads in MiXCR, one entry per CDR3 protein. The sample lists 34,000 or so distinct CDR3 sequences; about 10% were seen once. The chain is built from TRBV29-1 and TRBJ1-4; TRBD1 is a possible D gene (5 bases). This TCR was recovered from an adult who was a healthcare worker with PCR-confirmed SARS-CoV-2 infection or an uninfected control (not recorded which). Sequencing was done on a sample of whole blood. For the CDR3, the DNA is TGCAGCGTTACTCATCCCGGGGGGACTAATGAAAAACTGTTTTTT. This encodes CSVTHPGGTNEKLFF.